This entry is about one TCR beta chain. Its antigen remains unidentified. J lost 10 bases, V lost 4 bases, and 4 bases had no gene match. CDR3 length: 12 residues. Some clones are missing from TCRdb's copy, which holds only in-frame ones; the method was immunoSEQ multiplex PCR. The table includes more than 110,000 clones, approximately 90% detected once. The data originate from a study of T cell responses to AZD1222 COVID-19 vaccine. Study-wide results and caveats: Only a handful of AZD1222 recipients, more than 5 in all, had baseline seropositivity.

V and J are TRBV12-3 or TRBV12-4 and TRBJ1-1, with 9 nucleotides matching TRBD1. The receptor was isolated from an adult in good health. The source material was peripheral blood, sampled on day 0 of AZD1222 vaccination. The CDR3, as DNA: TGTGCCAGCAGTTGGGGACAGGGTTCAGCTTTCTTT. Its translation: CASSWGQGSAFF.